This T cell receptor (beta chain) was recovered during a study of blood T cell repertoires in COVID-19. Study-level information: Samples of COVID-19 (acute and convalescent) were obtained from the United States, Italy and Spain. T cells, B-cell-depleted T cells, or PBMCs supplied cDNA or gDNA.

As handled by the study authors: Nucleated cell number was recorded as an estimate derived from reference gene primer amplification. Libraries were prepared by immunoSEQ multiplex PCR; TCRdb keeps only in-frame clonotypes and omits some of them. V, J and clone size are those of that table, while D and trimming were read from the DNA. This repertoire shows 26,000 or so clones, 92% found once; its top ten account for roughly 2.8%. In germline, CDR1 is SNHLY, CDR2 FYNNEI. The CDR3 extends over 15 amino acids. V was pared by 2 bases and J by 4 bases, with 2 bases of the junction left unmatched. The rearrangement uses TRBV2 and TRBJ2-3, with 11 bases that match TRBD2. Specimen: peripheral blood. The receptor was derived from a human donor in a cohort sampled during active COVID-19. The DNA for the CDR3 is TGTGCCAGCAGTGAACTAGCGGGGGGTGCAGATACGCAGTATTTT. Its protein is CASSELAGGADTQYF.